The 17 T cell receptor beta chains presented below share a single source sample, sequenced in a study of response to subunit inactivated influenza vaccine. One entry per CDR3 protein, called by TCRdb with MiXCR from the RT-PCR reads. Of around 470,000 distinct CDR3 sequences in the sample, roughly 7.6% are singletons; the top ten hold about an eighth. Sequences were derived from PBMCs from blood, sampled around 25 months after vaccination. The receptor set was obtained from a man between 50 and 75 years old who received an inactivated influenza vaccine.

This clonotype has a handful of counts. This chain links TRBV20-1 with TRBJ2-7; D is possibly TRBD2 (6 bases). V lost 6 bases to trimming and J lost 0 bases, with 15 bases between them. The V gene's germline CDR1 is DFQATT and CDR2 SNEGSKA (reference sequence). CDR3 length: 14 amino acids. The CDR3 is CSARDFYTSYEQYF. CDR3 DNA: TGCAGTGCAAGGGACTTCTATACCTCCTACGAGCAGTACTTC.

The sample holds a few counts of this clonotype. This chain uses TRBV7-2 with TRBJ2-5; D is uncertain. This CDR3 is built from 15 residues. CDR1 and CDR2 from the germline V gene are SGHTA and FQGNSA. V was shortened by 5 bases and J by 0 bases, with 13 bases between the two germline ends. The CDR3 loop reads CASSPIAVYQETQYF. The DNA for the CDR3 is TGTGCCAGCAGCCCAATTGCAGTGTACCAAGAGACCCAGTACTTC.

The J gene is TRBJ2-7, the V gene TRBV30; 7 positions agree with TRBD2. The CDR3 sequence is 14 residues long. Per germline, CDR1 GTSNPN and CDR2 SVGIG (reference sequence). With 2 bases clipped from V and 2 bases from J, the junction kept 6 bases outside the gene matches. The CDR3 loop is CAWSNLAVTYEQYF. The CDR3 nucleotides are TGTGCCTGGAGTAACCTAGCGGTAACCTACGAGCAGTACTTC. The full variable domain, rest sourced from reference TRBV30 and TRBJ2-7, is SQTIHQWPATLVQPVGSPLSLECTVEGTSNPNLYWYRQAAGRGLQLLFYSVGIGQISSEVPQNLSASRPQDRQFILSSKKLLLSDSGFYLCAWSNLAVTYEQYFGPGTRLTVT.

In its sample, this clonotype was seen many times. The J gene is TRBJ2-3, the V gene TRBV20-1, with 11 bases matching TRBD2. The CDR3 is 15 residues long. The germline CDR1 and CDR2 sequences are DFQATT and SNEGSKA (reference sequence). The V gene end was trimmed by 5 bases and the J gene end by 0 bases; junction bases not matched to a gene: 4. Here the CDR3 reads CSALRLAGSTDTQYF. In nucleotides, the CDR3 is TGCAGTGCTTTGAGACTAGCGGGGAGCACAGATACGCAGTATTTT.

The chain carries TRBV20-1 and TRBJ2-5; D ambiguous. Trimming removed 6 bases at V and 7 bases at J, with 12 bases between. The CDR3 is 11 amino acids. Germline V gene data show CDR1 as DFQATT and CDR2 as SNEGSKA (reference sequence). The CDR3 region is CSAPVSGTQYF. The CDR3, as DNA: TGCAGTGCACCGGTCTCCGGGACCCAGTACTTC.

The table lists this clonotype with many counts. This chain links TRBV5-1 with TRBJ2-3; D may match TRBD1 or TRBD2 (5 bases each). The CDR3 is 13 amino acids. Germline loops: CDR1 SGHRS, CDR2 YFSETQ. The V end lost 4 bases, the J end lost 5 bases, and 11 bases lay between the germline ends. CDR3 loop: CASSVWGRDTQYF. CDR3 DNA sequence: TGCGCCAGCAGCGTGTGGGGACGAGATACGCAGTATTTT.

This clonotype has just a few counts. The V call is TRBV4-3, the J call TRBJ1-2; tentatively, D is TRBD1 (5 bases). The CDR3 runs to 15 residues. V lost 0 bases to trimming and J lost 5 bases, with 13 bases between them. The germline V gene has CDR1 LGHNA and CDR2 YSLEER. CDR3 DNA sequence: TGCGCCAGCAGCCAAGAAAGCCAGGGAAATTATGGCTACACCTTC. Protein sequence: CASSQESQGNYGYTF.

In its sample, this clonotype was seen a few times. This sequence joins TRBV29-1 and TRBJ1-2, with 7 nucleotides matching TRBD1. Germline V gene data show CDR1 as SQVTM and CDR2 as ANQGSEA. The CDR3 spans 14 residues. V gave up 6 bases and J gave up 4 bases; unmatched junction bases: 11. The CDR3 is CSVPIDRDVYGYTF. In nucleotides, the CDR3 is TGCAGCGTGCCAATTGACAGGGACGTCTATGGCTACACCTTC.

This clonotype was counted ten times or more. The chain uses TRBV10-3 and TRBJ2-7; 10 nucleotides agree with TRBD1. The germline CDR1 and CDR2 sequences are ENHRY and SYGVKD. With V trimmed by 10 bases and J by 2 bases, 8 bases remained unmatched. The CDR3 spans 14 residues. DNA for the CDR3: TGTGCCACCAGAGACGGACAGGGGGCCTACGAGCAGTACTTC. Translation gives CATRDGQGAYEQYF.

This chain joins TRBV20-1 and TRBJ2-3; TRBD2 agrees at 7 bases. Germline V gene data show CDR1 as DFQATT and CDR2 as SNEGSKA (reference sequence). This CDR3 contains 14 residues. Trimming took 5 bases from V and 2 from J; bases not matched to a gene: 7. The CDR3 reads CSALSGTNTDTQYF. CDR3 DNA: TGCAGTGCTCTATCCGGGACTAACACAGATACGCAGTATTTT.

This clonotype has a count of ten or more. This chain joins TRBV9 and TRBJ1-1; a possible D gene is TRBD1 (5 bases). The germline gives CDR1 SGDLS, CDR2 YYNGEE. Trimming shortened V by 0 bases and J by 0 bases, and 9 bases separated the two germline ends. The CDR3 is 15 amino acids. The CDR3 DNA follows: TGTGCCAGCAGCGTAGAGCCAGGGTTGAACACTGAAGCTTTCTTT. It encodes CASSVEPGLNTEAFF.

This chain uses TRBV12-3 or TRBV12-4 with TRBJ2-5, with TRBD2 matching over 13 bases. With 6 bases clipped from V and 2 bases from J, the junction kept 3 bases outside the gene matches. CDR3 length: 15 amino acids. The CDR3 loop is CASSRLAGGQETQYF. The CDR3 bases are TGTGCCAGCAGCCGACTAGCGGGGGGACAAGAGACCCAGTACTTC.

This sequence joins TRBV20-1 and TRBJ2-5; D ambiguous. The V gene's germline CDR1 is DFQATT and CDR2 SNEGSKA (reference sequence). V lost 5 bases, J lost 5 bases, and 6 bases lay in between. The CDR3 sequence is 10 residues long. This chain's CDR3 is CSALWETQYF. In DNA, the CDR3 is TGCAGTGCTTTGTGGGAGACCCAGTACTTC.

This clonotype was seen a few times. This chain links TRBV11-2 with TRBJ2-5; TRBD2 matches at 9 bases. CDR3 length: 16 residues. V lost 1 base and J lost 4; bases outside the gene matches: 7. The germline V gene encodes CDR1 SGHAT and CDR2 FQNNGV. The CDR3 region is CASSLGNSGGGETQYF. The CDR3 nucleotides are TGTGCCAGCAGCTTAGGGAATAGCGGGGGTGGAGAGACCCAGTACTTC. Looking up the rest from reference TRBV11-2 and TRBJ2-5 gives the full variable domain: EAGVAQSPRYKIIEKRQSVAFWCNPISGHATLYWYQQILGQGPKLLIQFQNNGVVDDSQLPKDRFSAERLKGVDSTLKIQPAKLEDSAVYLCASSLGNSGGGETQYFGPGTRLLVL.

The chain couples TRBV5-1 to TRBJ2-7; 9 nucleotides match TRBD2. V shed 2 bases and J 7 bases; nucleotides not matched to a gene: 13. The germline CDR1 and CDR2 sequences are SGHRS and YFSETQ. This CDR3 region has 16 residues. DNA of the CDR3: TGCGCCAGCAGCTTAGCCCAGCCGGGACTAGCTGGAGAGCAGTACTTC. Amino acid sequence: CASSLAQPGLAGEQYF.

This clonotype occurred a few times. The chain joins TRBV5-8 to TRBJ1-5; D not certain. V was shortened by 4 bases and J by 0 bases, with 8 bases between the two germline ends. There are 14 residues in the CDR3. The germline V gene encodes CDR1 SGHTS and CDR2 YDEGEE. The CDR3 here is CASSGENSNQPQHF. The CDR3 coding sequence is TGTGCCAGCAGCGGAGAAAATAGCAATCAGCCCCAGCATTTT.

This clonotype was observed a few times. J is TRBJ1-3 and V is TRBV7-8; a possible D gene is TRBD1 (5 bases). The CDR3 consists of 18 residues. The germline gives CDR1 SGHVS, CDR2 FQNEAQ. V was shortened by 0 bases and J by 4 bases, with 19 bases between the two germline ends. The CDR3 loop is CASSLARLWAGAGNTIYF. The DNA for the CDR3 is TGTGCCAGCAGCTTAGCCAGACTGTGGGCCGGGGCCGGAAACACCATATATTTT. The full variable domain, completed using reference TRBV7-8 and TRBJ1-3, is GAGVSQSPRYKVAKRGQDVALRCDPISGHVSLFWYQQALGQGPEFLTYFQNEAQLDKSGLPSDRFFAERPEGSVSTLKIQRTQQEDSAVYLCASSLARLWAGAGNTIYFGEGSWLTVV.